Each of the 14 T cell receptor beta chains below was sequenced from the same sample in a study of cytomegalovirus exposure and HLA in healthy donors. PCR involved 60 Vbeta and 13 Jbeta primers. The protocol was immunoSEQ multiplex PCR, while the TCRdb copy is restricted to in-frame clones and leaves out a portion. The sample consists of about 92,000 clones, 70% to 90% of them appearing once. Sequenced material: PBMCs. Every receptor here comes from a woman aged 18 to 35 in good health and CMV-seropositive.

J is TRBJ1-5 and V is TRBV28; D is uncertain. Trimming cost V 7 bases and J 2 bases, with 12 bases left between them. This CDR3 comprises 14 residues. CDR1 and CDR2 (germline): MDHEN, SYDVKM. The CDR3 nucleotides are TGTGCCAGCACCGAGCACGAGGGCAATCAGCCCCAGCATTTT. Translation gives CASTEHEGNQPQHF.

V and J are TRBV4-1 and TRBJ2-5; D unresolved. There are 16 residues in the CDR3. CDR1 MGHRA and CDR2 YSYEKL come from the germline V gene. V was shortened by 4 bases and J by 2 bases, with 17 bases between the two germline ends. The CDR3 protein is CASSLTPRSTQETQYF. Written as DNA, the CDR3 is TGCGCCAGCAGCCTAACCCCGCGGAGCACACAAGAGACCCAGTACTTC.

The chain uses TRBV14 and TRBJ1-1; 7 positions match TRBD1. The J segment lost 5 bases and the V segment lost 3 bases, leaving 15 bases of the junction unmatched. Germline CDR1 and CDR2: SGHDN and FVKESK. The CDR3 runs 17 residues. CDR3 residues: CASSQPPFVTGKTEAFF. As DNA, the CDR3 is TGTGCCAGCAGCCAGCCCCCTTTTGTGACAGGGAAAACTGAAGCTTTCTTT.

The rearrangement links TRBV28 to TRBJ2-3; D is ambiguous. The CDR3 length is 15 residues. Trimming cost V 0 bases and J 0 bases, with 7 bases left between them. The germline V gene encodes CDR1 MDHEN and CDR2 SYDVKM. The CDR3 nucleotides read TGTGCCAGCAGTTTATGGCAAGCTAGCACAGATACGCAGTATTTT. Protein sequence: CASSLWQASTDTQYF.

The chain links TRBV18 to TRBJ1-2, with TRBD1 as a possible D gene (6 bases). CDR3 length: 14 residues. Germline loops: CDR1 KGHSH, CDR2 LQKENI. Deletions cut 6 bases from V and 8 bases from J, with 19 bases between. The CDR3 reads CASSPSQGSGGYTF. DNA for the CDR3: TGTGCCAGCTCCCCATCGCAGGGGAGCGGCGGCTACACCTTC.

This chain connects TRBV7-9 to TRBJ1-2, with 7 bases fitting TRBD1. J lost 3 bases, V lost 5 bases, and 9 bases had no gene match. Germline assignment: CDR1 SEHNR and CDR2 FQNEAQ (reference sequence). There are 15 residues in the CDR3. The CDR3 region is CASSIGTERHYGYTF. The CDR3 coding sequence is TGTGCCAGCAGCATCGGGACAGAACGCCACTATGGCTACACCTTC.

The rearrangement uses TRBV27 and TRBJ1-1; no clear D gene. Germline values: CDR1 MNHEY, CDR2 SMNVEV (reference sequence). The CDR3 contains 14 residues. V dropped 5 bases and J dropped 4 bases, with 14 bases sitting between them. DNA of the CDR3: TGTGCCAGCAGTGCCACGAGCTGGAGCACTGAAGCTTTCTTT. This gives the protein CASSATSWSTEAFF.

The chain joins TRBV4-1 to TRBJ1-2; 12 nucleotides align to TRBD1. The CDR3 has 14 amino acids. With 3 bases clipped from V and 7 bases from J, the junction kept 3 bases outside the gene matches. CDR1 is MGHRA, CDR2 YSYEKL, per germline. The CDR3 region has the DNA TGCGCCAGCAGCCAGGGACAGGGGGCAGGTGGCTACACCTTC. Translating gives CASSQGQGAGGYTF.

The genes are TRBV5-6 and TRBJ2-3; 11 nucleotides line up with TRBD2. Germline V gives CDR1 SGHDT, CDR2 YYEEEE. Trimming at V came to 2 bases and at J to 5 bases, leaving 1 base not matched to a gene. The CDR3 runs to 14 residues. CDR3: CASSFSGREDTQYF. CDR3 bases: TGTGCCAGCAGCTTTAGCGGGAGGGAAGATACGCAGTATTTT.

This clone showed up just a few times. This chain connects TRBV6-6 to TRBJ2-3; the match to TRBD2 covers 9 bases. Trimming took 2 bases from V and 1 from J; bases not matched to a gene: 4. Per germline, CDR1 MNHNY and CDR2 SVGAGI (reference sequence). This CDR3 is 16 amino acids long. The CDR3 is CASSYPAGGGTDTQYF. The DNA of the CDR3 is TGTGCCAGCAGTTACCCCGCGGGAGGGGGCACAGATACGCAGTATTTT.

V and J are TRBV27 and TRBJ1-2, with D possibly being TRBD1 (5 bases). This CDR3 is built from 13 residues. Germline-derived CDR1 and CDR2 are MNHEY and SMNVEV (reference sequence). V was shortened by 3 bases and J by 3 bases, with 8 bases between the two germline ends. The chain's CDR3 is CASSFTGDYGYTF. The DNA of the CDR3 is TGTGCCAGCAGTTTTACAGGAGACTATGGCTACACCTTC.

V usage is TRBV7-9 and J usage is TRBJ2-7; 9 bases fit TRBD2. The V segment lost 5 bases and the J segment 0 bases; nucleotides outside the gene matches: 2. In germline, CDR1 is SEHNR, CDR2 FQNEAQ (reference sequence). This CDR3 region has 14 residues. In nucleotides, the CDR3 is TGTGCCAGCAGCATGGGACTAGCCTCCTACGAGCAGTACTTC. Amino acids: CASSMGLASYEQYF.

This clone was detected only once. This chain joins TRBV11-1 and TRBJ2-2, with 8 bases fitting TRBD2. The CDR3 is 16 amino acids. V was clipped by 1 base and J by 4 bases; unmatched bases: 5. The germline V gene encodes CDR1 SGHAT and CDR2 FQDESV (reference sequence). For the CDR3, the DNA is TGTGCCAGCAGCTTAGTATTGGGACTAGGCACCGGGGAGCTGTTTTTT. Residues: CASSLVLGLGTGELFF.

V is TRBV5-6 and J is TRBJ2-1; D is ambiguous. The CDR3 has 14 residues. The V and J ends lost 1 base and 4 bases respectively, with 9 bases between them. The V gene's germline CDR1 is SGHDT and CDR2 YYEEEE. The CDR3 here is CASSLLSRYNEQFF. The DNA for the CDR3 is TGTGCCAGCAGCTTGCTAAGTCGATACAATGAGCAGTTCTTC.